A single sample is the source of the 13 T cell receptor beta chains below, sequenced in a study of CD4 T cells in relation to SARS-CoV-2 and coronaviruses. Before the COVID-19 pandemic, during about 2011-2019, CD4+ T cells were taken from unexposed donors. After around nine days of culture, CD4+ T cells were isolated. Method: immunoSEQ multiplex PCR; TCRdb's copy keeps in-frame clones and lacks some. This table has around 23,000 clones, around 75% appearing once. Antigens of these TCRs are unknown. Source material: CD4+ T cells from PBMCs, cultured in vitro. These receptors were obtained from a human donor in good health.

This clone was counted only a few times. The rearrangement joins TRBV6-5 to TRBJ2-4, with D maybe TRBD1 (5 bases). The CDR3 covers 13 residues. The germline V gene has CDR1 MNHEY and CDR2 SVGAGI. Trimming took 11 bases from V and 5 from J, leaving 16 bases between them. The CDR3 bases are TGTGCCGTGCATAGGGGCGATGAAAACATTCAGTACTTC. This sequence encodes CAVHRGDENIQYF.

The chain's CDR3 is CASSPFMAQSGTGGEQYF. The DNA for the CDR3 is TGTGCCAGCAGTCCTTTTATGGCCCAATCCGGGACAGGGGGCGAGCAGTACTTC. The chain recombines TRBV27 with TRBJ2-7; TRBD1 matches 11 bases. Germline V gives CDR1 MNHEY, CDR2 SMNVEV (reference sequence). Trimming took 5 bases from V and 6 from J; bases not matched to a gene: 18. CDR3 size: 18 residues.

The CDR3 loop reads CASCMGGQTEAFF. In nucleotides, the CDR3 is TGTGCCAGTTGTATGGGAGGGCAAACTGAAGCTTTCTTT. The V and J genes are TRBV7-8 and TRBJ1-1; D gene unclear. The CDR3 contains 13 residues. Trimming shortened V by 9 bases and J by 5 bases, and 16 bases separated the two germline ends. CDR1 is SGHVS and CDR2 is FQNEAQ in the germline V gene.

The rearrangement links TRBV6-6 to TRBJ2-2, with unresolved D. With 2 bases removed from V and 4 bases from J, the gap between germline ends came to 8 bases. The CDR3 is 14 residues long. Germline-derived CDR1 and CDR2 are MNHNY and SVGAGI (reference sequence). DNA for the CDR3: TGTGCCAGCAGTTACGGAGATGGCACCGGGGAGCTGTTTTTT. Residues: CASSYGDGTGELFF.

This rearrangement joins TRBV3-1 (or the pseudogene TRBV3-2) to TRBJ1-2; D is unresolved. This CDR3 is 14 amino acids long. The ends were cut back, 4 bases at V and 2 bases at J, with 11 bases in the middle. Germline CDR1 and CDR2: LGHDT and YNNKEL (reference sequence). For the CDR3, the DNA is TGTGCCAGCAGCCCGTTAAACAGAAACTATGGCTACACCTTC. This translates into CASSPLNRNYGYTF.

The chain couples TRBV30 to TRBJ2-1; 10 nucleotides align to TRBD2. The CDR3 length is 12 residues. Germline V gene lookup returns CDR1 GTSNPN and CDR2 SVGIG (reference sequence). The V gene end was trimmed by 5 bases and the J gene end by 9 bases; junction bases not matched to a gene: 4. CDR3 loop: CAWGLAAGEQFF. The CDR3, as DNA: TGTGCCTGGGGACTAGCGGCGGGTGAGCAGTTCTTC.

The chain uses TRBV7-9 and TRBJ2-3, with D unclear. The length of the CDR3 is 14 residues. Trimming removed 7 bases from V and 5 bases from J, with 16 bases in between. The germline CDR1 and CDR2 sequences are SEHNR and FQNEAQ (reference sequence). The CDR3 here is CASTEQVPEDTQYF. In nucleotides, the CDR3 is TGTGCCAGCACAGAACAAGTCCCGGAAGATACGCAGTATTTT.

For the CDR3, the DNA is TGTGCCAGCTCACGGGGCTCCGTGGATGAAAAACTGTTTTTT. Translating gives CASSRGSVDEKLFF. The J gene is TRBJ1-4, the V gene TRBV18; TRBD1 is a possible D gene (5 bases). CDR1 and CDR2 from the germline V gene are KGHSH and LQKENI. The CDR3 is made up of 14 amino acids. With 4 bases removed from V and 6 bases from J, the gap between germline ends came to 12 bases.

This clone was observed a few times. This chain joins TRBV15 and TRBJ1-5, with D perhaps matching TRBD1 (6 bases). V was trimmed by 1 base and J by 2 bases, leaving 21 bases between them. CDR3 length: 19 amino acids. Germline V lookup: CDR1 LNHNV, CDR2 YYDKDF (reference sequence). The chain's CDR3 is CATSRVPFRNRAGNQPQHF. CDR3 in DNA: TGTGCCACCAGCAGAGTTCCCTTTAGGAACAGGGCGGGCAATCAGCCCCAGCATTTT.

In this sample, this clone turned up once. The chain employs TRBV24-1 and TRBJ1-1; D remains unclear. Germline assignment: CDR1 KGHDR and CDR2 SFDVKD. The ends were cut back, 4 bases at V and 4 bases at J, with 12 bases in the middle. The CDR3 is 14 residues long. CDR3 residues: CATSDYPRGTEAFF. The CDR3 DNA is TGTGCCACCAGTGACTACCCCCGGGGCACTGAAGCTTTCTTT.

The rearrangement uses TRBV30 and TRBJ1-6, with TRBD1 identical over 9 bases. Germline V gene data show CDR1 as GTSNPN and CDR2 as SVGIG (reference sequence). The CDR3 has 15 amino acids. The V segment lost 0 bases and the J segment 9 bases; nucleotides outside the gene matches: 6. The CDR3 sequence: CAWSVRDRDSSPLHF. The CDR3 nucleotides are TGTGCCTGGAGTGTACGGGACAGGGATTCTTCACCCCTCCACTTT.

The CDR3, as DNA: TGTGCCAGCAGTTTAAGTGGGACCTACGAGCAGTACTTC. Residues: CASSLSGTYEQYF. The chain carries TRBV12-3 or TRBV12-4 and TRBJ2-7, with D unresolved. This CDR3 is 13 amino acids long. Trimming pared 2 bases from V and 2 bases from J, leaving 7 bases between.

This clone was seen more than once but under ten times. The chain joins TRBV10-3 to TRBJ1-5; perhaps TRBD1 as D (6 bases). Germline lookup yields CDR1 ENHRY and CDR2 SYGVKD. The ends were cut back, 8 bases at V and 0 bases at J, with 14 bases in the middle. The CDR3 runs 15 residues. In nucleotides, the CDR3 is TGTGCCATCGGCCGGGACAAATATAGCAATCAGCCCCAGCATTTT. It translates to CAIGRDKYSNQPQHF.